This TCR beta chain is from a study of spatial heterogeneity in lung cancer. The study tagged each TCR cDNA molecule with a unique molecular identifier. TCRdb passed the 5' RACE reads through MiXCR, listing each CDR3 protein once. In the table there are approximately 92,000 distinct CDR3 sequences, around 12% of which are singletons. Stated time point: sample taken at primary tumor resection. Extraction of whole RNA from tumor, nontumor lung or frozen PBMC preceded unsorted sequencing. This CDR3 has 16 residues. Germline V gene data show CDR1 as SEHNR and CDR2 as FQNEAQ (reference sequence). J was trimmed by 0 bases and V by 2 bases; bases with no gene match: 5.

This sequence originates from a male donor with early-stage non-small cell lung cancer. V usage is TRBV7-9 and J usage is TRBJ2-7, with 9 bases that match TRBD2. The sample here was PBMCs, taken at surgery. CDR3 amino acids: CASSLFSSGNSYEQYF. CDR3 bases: TGTGCCAGCAGCTTATTTTCTAGCGGGAACTCCTACGAGCAGTACTTC.